The text below deals with one T cell receptor beta chain. TCRdb fed the 5' RACE reads into MiXCR, producing one record per CDR3 protein. Of 400,000 to 500,000 distinct CDR3 sequences in the sample, around 17% were seen once. The sample is drawn from a study of T-cell memory formation after mild COVID-19. The receptor comes from a man younger than 35 who had mild COVID-19 (a few samples of this study predate the infection). Cell type and time point are not known. The source material was PBMCs or a T cell subset sorted from them (not recorded which).

CDR3 sequence reads: CASRSGTKGRQPQHF. DNA for the CDR3: TGTGCCAGCAGGTCCGGGACGAAAGGGCGACAGCCCCAGCATTTT. V gene TRBV28 combines with J gene TRBJ1-5; D perhaps matches TRBD1 (5 bases). Germline V CDR1 and CDR2: MDHEN, SYDVKM. Trimming took 6 bases from V and 7 from J, leaving 19 bases between them. CDR3 length: 15 amino acids.